Reported below is one TCR beta chain. Donors of Cohort 3 who recovered were those that had two negative PCRs, clearance, or symptom resolution. The sample belongs to a study of blood T cell repertoires in COVID-19. CDR3 size: 11 residues. V was shortened by 6 bases and J by 7 bases, with 7 bases between the two germline ends. Profiled with immunoSEQ multiplex PCR; TCRdb holds only in-frame clones, not every one. The sample lists 200,000 to 250,000 clones, nearly 90% occurring once. Input material: PBMCs or T cells enriched from blood (not recorded which). The chain employs TRBV12-3 or TRBV12-4 and TRBJ2-1; D call uncertain. The clonotype was recovered from a man aged 25-45 years who had recovered from COVID-19. Written as DNA, the CDR3 is TGTGCCAGCAGCCTCCTTAATGAGCAGTTCTTC. This encodes CASSLLNEQFF.